This T cell receptor beta chain was retrieved from a study of shared clonotypes between healthy human individuals. Produced via immunoSEQ multiplex PCR; TCRdb's table is partial and in-frame only. The sample holds some 1.5 million clones, 98% seen once. Comment on this clone: This sample includes further DNA sequences coding for the same CDR3.

Looked up from germline, CDR1 is MDHEN and CDR2 is SYDVKM. The V end lost 5 bases, the J end lost 4 bases, and 0 bases lay between the germline ends. The CDR3 has 10 residues. This chain connects TRBV28 to TRBJ1-5; D gene uncertain. The TCR originated in a man aged 25-40 years in good health. Material: naive CD4+ T cells sorted from blood. Sample subset: CD45RA+ positively selected. This chain's CDR3 is CASSNQPQHF. CDR3 coding DNA: TGTGCCAGCAGTAATCAGCCCCAGCATTTT. Full variable domain (missing parts from reference TRBV28 and TRBJ1-5): DVKVTQSSRYLVKRTGEKVFLECVQDMDHENMFWYRQDPGLGLRLIYFSYDVKMKEKGDIPEGYSVSREKKERFSLILESASTNQTSMYLCASSNQPQHFGDGTRLSIL.